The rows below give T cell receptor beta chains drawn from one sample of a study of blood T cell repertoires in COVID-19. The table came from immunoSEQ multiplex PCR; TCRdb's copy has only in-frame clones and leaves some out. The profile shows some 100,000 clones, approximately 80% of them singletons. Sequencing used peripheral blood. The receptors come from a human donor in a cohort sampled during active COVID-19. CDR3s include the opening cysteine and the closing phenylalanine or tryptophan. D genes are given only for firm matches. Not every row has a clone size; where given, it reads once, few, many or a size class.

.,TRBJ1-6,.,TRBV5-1,TGCGCCAGCAGATGGGACTTCCAACCCTATAATTCACCCCTCCACTTT,CASRWDFQPYNSPLHF
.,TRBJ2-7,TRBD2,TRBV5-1,TGCGCCAGCAGCTTGGGGACTAGCGGAACCTACGAGCAGTACTTC,CASSLGTSGTYEQYF
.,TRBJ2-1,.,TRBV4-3,TGCGCCAGCAGCCAAGAGTCAAAACTGTACAATGAGCAGTTCTTC,CASSQESKLYNEQFF
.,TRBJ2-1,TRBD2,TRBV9,TGTGCCAGCAGCCCCACTCTGGGACTAGCCGGGACCTACAATGAGCAGTTCTTC,CASSPTLGLAGTYNEQFF
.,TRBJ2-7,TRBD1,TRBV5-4,TGTGCCAGCAGCTCTTACAGGGGGTCTTCCTACGAGCATTCCTACGAGCAGTACTTC,CASSSYRGSSYEHSYEQYF
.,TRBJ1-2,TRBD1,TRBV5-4,TGTGCCAGCAGCTCCCCGGGACAGGAACTCTATGGCTACACCTTC,CASSSPGQELYGYTF
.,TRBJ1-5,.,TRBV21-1,TGTGCCAGCAGCAAATCAGGGGGACGGAATCAGCCCCAGCATTTT,CASSKSGGRNQPQHF
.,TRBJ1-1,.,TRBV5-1,TGCGCCAGCAGCGAAGGACACCTGAACACTGAAGCTTTCTTT,CASSEGHLNTEAFF
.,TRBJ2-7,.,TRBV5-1,TGCGCCAGCAGCTTGGCGCAGGGGAGGGGCTACGAGCAGTACTTC,CASSLAQGRGYEQYF
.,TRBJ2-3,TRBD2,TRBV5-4,TGTGCCAGCAGCTCCGGGACTAGCGGATGGGATACGCAGTATTTT,CASSSGTSGWDTQYF
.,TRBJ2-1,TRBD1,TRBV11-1,TGTGCCAGCGGCCCTCGGACAGGGGGCTTTGATGAGCAGTTCTTC,CASGPRTGGFDEQFF
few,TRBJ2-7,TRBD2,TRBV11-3,TGTGCCAGCAGCGCGGGGGAGTACGAGCAGTACTTC,CASSAGEYEQYF
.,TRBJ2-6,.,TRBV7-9,TGTGCCAGCAGCTGGACACGCCACTCTGGGGCCAACGTCCTGACTTTC,CASSWTRHSGANVLTF
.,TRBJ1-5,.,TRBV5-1,TGCGCCAGCAGCTTCGAGGGCGCGAGCAATCAGCCCCAGCATTTT,CASSFEGASNQPQHF
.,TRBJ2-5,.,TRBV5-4,TGTGCCAGCAGCCCGGGACTCCTCGGTCAAGAGACCCAGTACTTC,CASSPGLLGQETQYF
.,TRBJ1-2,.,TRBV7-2,TGTGCCAGCAGCTTACGCAGTATTTCGGGTGGCTACACCTTC,CASSLRSISGGYTF
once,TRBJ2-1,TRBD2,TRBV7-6,TGTGCCAGCAGCCCGACTCTAGCGGGGGGAATCTACAATGAGCAGTTCTTC,CASSPTLAGGIYNEQFF
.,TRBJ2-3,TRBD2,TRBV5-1,TGCGCCAGCAGCTTATGGACTAGCGGCTATACGCAGTATTTT,CASSLWTSGYTQYF
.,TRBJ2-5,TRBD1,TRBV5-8,TGTGCCAGCAGCCTGGGACAGGGGGCGGAGACCCAGTACTTC,CASSLGQGAETQYF
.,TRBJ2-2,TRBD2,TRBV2,TGTGCCAGCAGACTCGGACTAGCGGGGGCGAACACCGGGGAGCTGTTTTTT,CASRLGLAGANTGELFF
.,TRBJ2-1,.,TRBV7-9,TGTGCCAGCAGCCAGGTGGGGGGAAGGTACAATGAGCAGTTCTTC,CASSQVGGRYNEQFF
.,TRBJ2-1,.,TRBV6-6,TGTGCCAGCAGTTATGGGGGGATTTACAATGAGCAGTTCTTC,CASSYGGIYNEQFF
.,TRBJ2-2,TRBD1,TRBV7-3,TGTGCCAGCAGCATCGGGACAGGGGGCTACACCGGGGAGCTGTTTTTT,CASSIGTGGYTGELFF
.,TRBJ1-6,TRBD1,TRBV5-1,TGCGCCAGCAGTGAGGGGAGTGAGGCAGGGGGTTATTCACCCCTCCACTTT,CASSEGSEAGGYSPLHF
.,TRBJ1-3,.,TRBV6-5,TGTGCCAGCAATGGGGGGGCAAGAAACACCATATATTTT,CASNGGARNTIYF
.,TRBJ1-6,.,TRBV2,TGTGCCAGCAGCGGTCCTTCTGGGGCTTCACCCCTCCACTTT,CASSGPSGASPLHF
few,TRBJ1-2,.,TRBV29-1,TGCAGCGTTGGAGGCGGGGAAAGGGGCTACACCTTC,CSVGGGERGYTF
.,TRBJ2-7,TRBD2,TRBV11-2,TGTGCCAGCAGCTTAGTGGCGGGGGACTCCTACGAGCAGTACTTC,CASSLVAGDSYEQYF
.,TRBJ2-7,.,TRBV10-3,TGTGCCATCAGTGACCCCTCCGGGGTCGGGCAGTACTTC,CAISDPSGVGQYF
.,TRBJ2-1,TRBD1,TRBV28,TGTGCCAGCAGCCTCCCAGGGGGCGTGCAGTTCTTC,CASSLPGGVQFF
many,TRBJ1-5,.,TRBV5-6,TGTGCCAGCAGCACCATGGGGGGGCGCGGTCAGCCCCAGCATTTT,CASSTMGGRGQPQHF
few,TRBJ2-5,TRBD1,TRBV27,TGTGCCAGACAGGGGGCGCGGGAGACCCAGTACTTC,CARQGARETQYF
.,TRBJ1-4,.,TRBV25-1,TGTGCCAGCAGTACACACAGCTCAACTAATGAAAAACTGTTTTTT,CASSTHSSTNEKLFF
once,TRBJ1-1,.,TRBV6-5,TGTATATCCCGGCGGGAAGGGGACACTGAAGCTTTCTTT,CISRREGDTEAFF
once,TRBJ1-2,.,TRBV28,TGTGCCAGCAGTTTACTGTCTGTCTATGGCTACACCTTC,CASSLLSVYGYTF
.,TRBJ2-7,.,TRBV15,TGTGCCACCAGCCACGGGCGGGGGCACGAGCAGTACTTC,CATSHGRGHEQYF
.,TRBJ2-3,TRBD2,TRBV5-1,TGCGCCAGCAGCTTTACCGGGACTAGCGGGGGGACGCAGTATTTT,CASSFTGTSGGTQYF
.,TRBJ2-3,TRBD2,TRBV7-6,TGTGCCAGCAGCTCGATGACTAGCGGGGGGGCCGTAGATACGCAGTATTTT,CASSSMTSGGAVDTQYF
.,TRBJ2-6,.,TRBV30,TGTGCCTGGAGTTGGTCCGGGACACGGATTAAATCTGGGGCCAACGTCCTGACTTTC,CAWSWSGTRIKSGANVLTF
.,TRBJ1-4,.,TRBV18,TGTGCCAGCTCTCCCCCTTCTAATGAAAAACTGTTTTTT,CASSPPSNEKLFF
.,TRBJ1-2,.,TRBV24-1,TGTGCCACCAGTGATTCCGGGTACTATGGCTACACCTTC,CATSDSGYYGYTF